This T cell receptor (beta chain) was found in a study of beta chain features in type 1 diabetes (dated by TCRdb to the late 2010s). Notes on the research overall: Mean age, gender distribution, total cell number and subset yield did not differ between patients and healthy donors. A total of 100 million to 110 million sorted cells were examined across all samples, and a strong correlation was observed between cell number per subset and RNA yield. In the study, recently diagnosed type 1 diabetes patients and matched healthy donors were compared on the TCRB repertoires of their sorted circulating CD4+ T cell subsets. Whereas all 30 or so donors provided naive and central memory subsets, regulatory and stem cell-like memory subsets were isolated from just 8 patients and roughly 8 healthy donors. What the work shows at the level of the full study, not this receptor alone: Because cDNA was sequenced instead of genomic DNA, highly expressing activated cells could be over-represented, though the groups showed no difference in activation or CD3 levels. Fewer insertions and more nucleotide deletions at VDJ recombination sites were observed in patients with type 1 diabetes, implying thymic rearrangement abnormalities. Because the HLA sub-analyses included only small numbers of individuals, any influence of HLA type on TCRB rearrangement was left unresolved. Naive, central memory and regulatory TCRB repertoires appeared to be more alike among patients than among healthy donors. A moderate but significant shortening of TCRB CDR3 length was observed in type 1 diabetes patients in all four CD4+ subsets. PCR might favor shorter templates, but patient and control samples were amplified and corrected together, so any skew would affect both groups equally.

Each donor gave one peripheral blood draw, averaging roughly 120 mL, which was collected into heparinised tubes. A BD FACSAria II was used to sort naive, central memory, regulatory and stem cell-like memory CD4+ T cells with a panel that included CD45RO, CCR7, CD25, CD127, CD95 and CD27. All sorted populations exceeded 95% purity. Right away, PBMCs were isolated by Lymphoprep density gradient centrifugation and were stained directly, with no culture step. To minimize batch effects, samples were stained and sorted in pairs, one healthy donor with one patient per experiment. CDR1 KGHSH and CDR2 LQKENI were looked up in the germline V gene. The trim is 4 bases for V and 11 bases for J, with a gap of 21 bases between the germline ends. Spanning cysteine to phenylalanine, the CDR3 consists of 16 amino acids. The only DNA kept is the CDR3, 48 bases in frame from the first base. The High Capacity cDNA Reverse Transcription Kit was used to reverse transcribe all of the isolated RNA, meaning that expressed TCRB transcripts were what got sequenced. Deep immunoSEQ sequencing was performed on naive, central memory and regulatory T cell samples, with an average of about 3.57 million total reads per sample. Sorted cells were lysed in RLT buffer, and RNA was extracted using DNase-treated RNeasy Micro or Mini kits according to cell number. Each cell subset was processed separately to prevent cross-contamination, with patient and healthy donor samples processed together. TCRB sequences were amplified from cDNA with the immunoSEQ multiplex PCR, producing 87-bp fragments spanning the CDR3 region. The amplicons were sequenced using the Illumina HiSeq platform. The paper's processing steps were these. Synthetic template baselines were used to correct PCR bias computationally, reads within Hamming distance 2 were collapsed, and singletons that could not be merged were discarded. By aligning reads against IMGT, V, D and J genes, CDR3 length, and insertions or deletions at six rearrangement sites were assigned. Within each subset, clonotype counts were normalized to sorted cell number, after which true diversity and Gini coefficients were computed with the tcR R package. Repertoire sharing was quantified using the overlap coefficient calculated on TCRB nucleotide sequences. TCRdb stores this immuneACCESS table with in-frame sequences only. Part of the clones is absent; in the studies checked, under half of the shortfall reflects unresolved V genes, and no reason is known for the rest. Clone size and the V and J calls come from that table; the DNA yielded D and trimming. A total of about 150,000 clones appear in this sample, roughly 11% of them only once. In total, the top ten clones hold approximately 2% of the sample.

On this clone itself: The specificity of this receptor is unknown. No base quality values were provided; no much bigger clone lies one nucleotide off.

The chain employs TRBV18 and TRBJ1-6; tentative D gene TRBD1, with 5 bases matching. This receptor was identified in a man aged 18 to 35 in good health. The sequenced sample was central memory CD4+ T cells from blood. The encoded CDR3 is CASSLPGTVDGAPLHF. The nucleotide sequence is TGTGCCAGCTCACTCCCGGGGACCGTCGATGGTGCACCCCTCCACTTT.